This T cell receptor beta chain was observed in a study of T cell repertoires in cytomegalovirus infection. Study background: The study used recently identified HLA-C-restricted and well-studied HLA-B-restricted CMV epitopes. The public TCR beta signatures pointed to both CMV infection and matching HLA type.

Looked up from germline, CDR1 is ENHRY and CDR2 is SYGVKD. V lost 10 bases, J lost 7 bases, and 14 bases stayed unmatched. This CDR3 is built from 16 residues. A single record per CDR3 protein comes from TCRdb applying MiXCR to the reads. The repertoire holds 700,000 to 850,000 distinct CDR3 sequences, with 30% to 35% as singletons. Whole-study results and caveats: CMV-specific HLA-C-restricted TCR beta clonotypes dominated the ex vivo response.

Remarks on this clonotype: Its antigen is not known.

V gene TRBV10-3 combines with J gene TRBJ2-1; 12 bases line up with TRBD2. The sample consisted of cultured CD8+ T cells from PBMCs, taken from culture after CMV antigen stimulation. The receptor was isolated from a human donor in good health (CMV status not recorded). Some clones in this sample may be carry-over from other donors' samples. For the CDR3, the DNA is TGTGCCACCGAAGGAGGGACTAGCGGGCCTTGGAATGAGCAGTTCTTC. It is translated as CATEGGTSGPWNEQFF.